The text below deals with one TCR beta chain. This sample stems from a study of technical replicates of blood from four donors. Assay used: immunoSEQ multiplex PCR; TCRdb lists only in-frame clones, some missing. The table has 85,000 to 100,000 clones, nearly 95% seen once; the top ten hold under 0.3%. Germline V gives CDR1 WSHSY, CDR2 SAAADI. This CDR3 has 12 amino acids. The ends lost 8 bases at V and 2 bases at J; junction bases unmatched: 2. The J gene is TRBJ1-1, the V gene TRBV10-2, with TRBD1 matching over 7 bases. The material sequenced was T cells isolated from PBMCs. This clonotype was obtained from a human donor in good health. CDR3 residues: CASGTANTEAFF. For the CDR3, the DNA is TGCGCCAGCGGGACAGCTAACACTGAAGCTTTCTTT.